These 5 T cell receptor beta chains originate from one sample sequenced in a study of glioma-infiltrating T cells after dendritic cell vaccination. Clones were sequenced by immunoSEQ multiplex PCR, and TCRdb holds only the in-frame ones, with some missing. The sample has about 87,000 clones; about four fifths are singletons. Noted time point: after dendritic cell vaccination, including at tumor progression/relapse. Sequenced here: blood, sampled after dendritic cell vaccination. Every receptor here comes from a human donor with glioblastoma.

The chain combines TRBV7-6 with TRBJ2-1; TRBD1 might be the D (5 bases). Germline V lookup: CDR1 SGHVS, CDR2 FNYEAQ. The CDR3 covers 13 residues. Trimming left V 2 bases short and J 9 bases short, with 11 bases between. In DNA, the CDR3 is TGTGCCAGCAGCTTAAGGGGAAGGGCTGAGCAGTTCTTC. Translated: CASSLRGRAEQFF.

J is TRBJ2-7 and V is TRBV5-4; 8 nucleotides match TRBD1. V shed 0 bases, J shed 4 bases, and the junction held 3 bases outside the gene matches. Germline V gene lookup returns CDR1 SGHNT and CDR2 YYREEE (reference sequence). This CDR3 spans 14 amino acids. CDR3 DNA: TGTGCCAGCAGCTTGGGGACAGGGAAGTACGAGCAGTACTTC. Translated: CASSLGTGKYEQYF. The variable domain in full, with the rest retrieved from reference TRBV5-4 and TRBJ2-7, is ETGVTQSPTHLIKTRGQQVTLRCSSQSGHNTVSWYQQALGQGPQFIFQYYREEENGRGNFPPRFSGLQFPNYSSELNVNALELDDSALYLCASSLGTGKYEQYFGPGTRLTVT.

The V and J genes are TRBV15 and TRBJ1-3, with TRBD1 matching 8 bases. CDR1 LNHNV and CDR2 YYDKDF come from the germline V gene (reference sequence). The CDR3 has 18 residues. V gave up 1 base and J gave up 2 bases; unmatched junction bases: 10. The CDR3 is CATSRGRTGLWTGNTIYF. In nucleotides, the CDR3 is TGTGCCACCAGCAGAGGACGGACAGGGCTATGGACTGGAAACACCATATATTTT. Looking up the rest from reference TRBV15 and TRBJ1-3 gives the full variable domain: DAMVIQNPRYQVTQFGKPVTLSCSQTLNHNVMYWYQQKSSQAPKLLFHYYDKDFNNEADTPDNFQSRRPNTSFCFLDIRSPGLGDTAMYLCATSRGRTGLWTGNTIYFGEGSWLTVV.

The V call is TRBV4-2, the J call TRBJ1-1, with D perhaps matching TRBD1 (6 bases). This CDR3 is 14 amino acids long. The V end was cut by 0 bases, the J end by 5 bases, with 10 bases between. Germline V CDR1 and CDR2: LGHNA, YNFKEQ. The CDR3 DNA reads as TGTGCCAGCAGCCAAGAGGGGGCGGCGACTGAAGCTTTCTTT. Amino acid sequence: CASSQEGAATEAFF.

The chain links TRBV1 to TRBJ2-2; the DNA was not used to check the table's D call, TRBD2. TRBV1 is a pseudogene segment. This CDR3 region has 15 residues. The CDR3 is CTSSQQSGGSGELFF. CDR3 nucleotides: TGCACCAGCAGCCAGCAGAGCGGGGGTTCCGGGGAGCTGTTTTTT.